These 24 T cell receptor beta chains were sequenced from one sample in a study of vaccination and CD4 T cells after COVID-19. The antigens of these receptors remain unknown. An Oncomine TCR Beta short-read assay was used to sequence the DNA from cultured CD4+ T cells. Each CDR3 protein gets one entry after TCRdb re-called the PCR reads with MiXCR. Found here are about 18,000 distinct CDR3 sequences, about two fifths of them singletons; the top ten hold over 7%. Noted treatment: roughly ten-day PBMC culture with coronavirus spike peptide pools or control peptides (ViraFEST assay). The sequences come from CD4+ T cells from blood, cultured in vitro, collected after SARS-CoV-2 vaccination. The source of these receptors is a human donor who had recovered from COVID-19.

V usage is TRBV6-1 and J usage is TRBJ2-7, with no clear D. The CDR3 sequence is 16 residues long. Germline loops: CDR1 MNHNS, CDR2 SASEGT. The ends were cut back, 0 bases at V and 0 bases at J, with 12 bases in the middle. This chain's CDR3 is CASSEAIWAISYEQYF. The DNA for the CDR3 is TGTGCCAGCAGTGAAGCTATTTGGGCGATCTCCTACGAGCAGTACTTC.

The chain has TRBV30 and TRBJ2-7; D is undetermined. This CDR3 is built from 11 residues. V lost 2 bases and J lost 3, with 5 bases in between. Germline CDR1 reads GTSNPN; CDR2 reads SVGIG (reference sequence). CDR3 DNA: TGTGCCTGGAGTAAGTACTACGAGCAGTACTTC. This codes for CAWSKYYEQYF.

The chain combines TRBV7-2 with TRBJ1-1; unclear D gene. Germline-derived CDR1 and CDR2 are SGHTA and FQGNSA. The ends were cut back, 3 bases at V and 11 bases at J, with 16 bases in the middle. The CDR3 loop spans 13 amino acids. The DNA for the CDR3 is TGTGCCAGCAGCTTGTCTCCTCGCCAAGTGGCTTTCTTT. This gives the protein CASSLSPRQVAFF.

This clonotype has a single count. The chain is built from TRBV6-5 and TRBJ2-2; 10 positions agree with TRBD1. CDR1 is MNHEY, CDR2 SVGAGI, per germline. The CDR3 covers 18 residues. V shed 4 bases, J shed 4 bases, and the junction held 12 bases outside the gene matches. CDR3 coding DNA: TGTGCCAGCAGTTTACCTCGGACAGGGGGTATCGGCACCGGGGAGCTGTTTTTT. Its protein product is CASSLPRTGGIGTGELFF.

The V call is TRBV11-3, the J call TRBJ2-7; D may be TRBD2 (5 bases). Trimming cost V 3 bases and J 4 bases, with 19 bases left between them. The CDR3 spans 16 residues. CDR1 SGHNT and CDR2 YENEEA come from the germline V gene. This CDR3 is CASSFRFGVVRYEQYF. The CDR3 bases are TGTGCCAGCAGCTTCAGATTCGGGGTAGTTCGGTACGAGCAGTACTTC.

The rearrangement uses TRBV27 and TRBJ1-2; maybe TRBD1 (5 bases). CDR1 and CDR2 (germline): MNHEY, SMNVEV (reference sequence). The V end lost 1 base, the J end lost 3 bases, and 12 bases lay between the germline ends. This CDR3 comprises 15 residues. This CDR3 is CASSLFRDGYYGYTF. The CDR3 nucleotides read TGTGCCAGCAGTTTATTTCGGGACGGCTACTATGGCTACACCTTC.

In its sample, this clonotype was seen a few times. The rearrangement uses TRBV2 and TRBJ1-5; D is undetermined. There are 13 residues in the CDR3. The germline V and J ends were trimmed by 1 base and 7 bases, with 8 bases remaining between them. Germline V gene lookup returns CDR1 SNHLY and CDR2 FYNNEI. CDR3 nucleotides: TGTGCCAGCAGTGAAGGGCTTTGGCAGCCCCAGCATTTT. This translates into CASSEGLWQPQHF.

The table lists this clonotype with a few counts. The chain is built from TRBV20-1 and TRBJ2-5; TRBD2 matches 9 bases. The V gene's germline CDR1 is DFQATT and CDR2 SNEGSKA (reference sequence). V shed 1 base and J 3 bases; nucleotides not matched to a gene: 9. The CDR3 is 16 residues long. In DNA form, the CDR3 reads TGCAGTGCTAGAGCGGCGGGAGGGCGTCCAAAAGAGACCCAGTACTTC. Translation gives CSARAAGGRPKETQYF.

The J gene is TRBJ1-2, the V gene TRBV28; 7 bases are shared with TRBD1. After removal of 6 bases from V and 4 bases from J, the junction contained 14 bases not matched to a gene. Germline loops: CDR1 MDHEN, CDR2 SYDVKM. This CDR3 is 16 amino acids long. This CDR3 reads CASSPPPQGMGYGYTF. CDR3 bases: TGTGCCAGCAGCCCCCCCCCACAGGGGATGGGCTATGGCTACACCTTC.

The gene calls are TRBV6-5 and TRBJ2-5; D possibly corresponds to TRBD2 (5 bases). This CDR3 region has 17 residues. Trimming removed 2 bases at V and 4 bases at J, with 20 bases between. Germline V gene lookup returns CDR1 MNHEY and CDR2 SVGAGI. The CDR3 loop reads CASSYGSPLGEGETQYF. For the CDR3, the DNA is TGTGCCAGCAGTTACGGTTCCCCCCTCGGTGAGGGAGAGACCCAGTACTTC.

The chain is built from TRBV6-2 or TRBV6-3 and TRBJ1-1; 9 nucleotides line up with TRBD1. The trim removed 0 bases at V and 1 base at J, leaving 0 bases unmatched. CDR1 and CDR2 from the germline V gene are MNHEY and SVGEGT. This CDR3 contains 15 residues. DNA of the CDR3: TGTGCCAGCAGTTACTCGGGACAGGGGAACACTGAAGCTTTCTTT. Encoded protein: CASSYSGQGNTEAFF.

The chain carries TRBV11-2 and TRBJ1-6; D might be TRBD1 (5 bases). V lost 5 bases to trimming and J lost 8 bases, with 16 bases between them. The CDR3 is 15 residues long. Germline V gene lookup returns CDR1 SGHAT and CDR2 FQNNGV. In DNA, the CDR3 is TGTGCCAGCAGCGGCACCGGGACCCTTGATTCACCCCTCCACTTT. Its protein product is CASSGTGTLDSPLHF.

Only a few counts were recorded for this clonotype. This chain uses TRBV7-2 with TRBJ1-2, with a possible D match to TRBD1 (6 bases). CDR1 and CDR2 from the germline V gene are SGHTA and FQGNSA. The length of the CDR3 is 14 residues. The V end was cut by 4 bases, the J end by 7 bases, with 16 bases between. CDR3 sequence (DNA): TGTGCCAGCAGCTCGACACAAACAGGGTTTGGCTACACCTTC. It is translated as CASSSTQTGFGYTF.

CDR3 sequence reads: CSAKLAGAKNIQYF. CDR3 DNA sequence: TGCAGCGCCAAACTAGCGGGAGCCAAAAACATTCAGTACTTC. This chain joins TRBV29-1 and TRBJ2-4; 9 nucleotides align to TRBD2. The CDR3 contains 14 residues. Germline V CDR1 and CDR2: SQVTM, ANQGSEA. With V trimmed by 7 bases and J by 0 bases, 4 bases remained unmatched.

By proportion, this clonotype is medium-sized. This chain joins TRBV6-2 or TRBV6-3 and TRBJ2-1; 8 bases are shared with TRBD2. This CDR3 is built from 13 residues. V was clipped by 4 bases and J by 14 bases; unmatched bases: 10. Germline CDR1 is MNHEY and CDR2 is SVGEGT. The CDR3 sequence is CASSSERGIPKFF. CDR3 bases: TGTGCCAGCAGTTCGGAGCGGGGGATACCCAAGTTCTTC.

The chain employs TRBV29-1 and TRBJ2-1, with TRBD1 matching over 8 bases. Germline values: CDR1 SQVTM, CDR2 ANQGSEA. V shed 7 bases, J shed 3 bases, and the junction held 8 bases outside the gene matches. There are 14 residues in the CDR3. In DNA form, the CDR3 reads TGCAGCGGACAGGGACAGGCCCACTACAATGAGCAGTTCTTC. Translated: CSGQGQAHYNEQFF.

The V and J genes are TRBV5-4 and TRBJ1-2; a weak D match, TRBD1 (6 bases). Germline CDR1 and CDR2: SGHNT and YYREEE (reference sequence). With 7 bases removed from V and 5 bases from J, the gap between germline ends came to 21 bases. The CDR3 is made up of 15 amino acids. The DNA of the CDR3 is TGTGCCAGCTCCGGGGCGTGGACAGACGAGTATGGCTACACCTTC. Its translation is CASSGAWTDEYGYTF.

This clonotype was seen only a few times. The chain combines TRBV7-9 with TRBJ1-5, with D possibly TRBD1 on 5 matching bases. CDR1 and CDR2 from the germline V gene are SEHNR and FQNEAQ (reference sequence). V dropped 5 bases and J dropped 2 bases, with 13 bases sitting between them. The CDR3 is 15 residues long. The CDR3 loop is CASSADRGGNQPQHF. CDR3 bases: TGTGCCAGCAGCGCCGACCGGGGCGGCAATCAGCCCCAGCATTTT.

The chain uses TRBV28 and TRBJ1-2; D call uncertain. The V gene's germline CDR1 is MDHEN and CDR2 SYDVKM. V lost 8 bases and J lost 0, with 10 bases in between. The CDR3 spans 13 residues. In nucleotides, the CDR3 is TGTGCCAGCCATACAACAACTAACTATGGCTACACCTTC. This gives the protein CASHTTTNYGYTF.

The V gene is TRBV7-2, the J gene TRBJ2-7; D is uncertain. Trimming shortened V by 2 bases and J by 2 bases, and 7 bases separated the two germline ends. CDR1 and CDR2 (germline): SGHTA, FQGNSA. This CDR3 has 13 residues. CDR3 residues: CASSLPETYEQYF. The CDR3 DNA reads TGTGCCAGCAGCTTACCCGAAACCTACGAGCAGTACTTC.

This clonotype was observed a single time. V gene TRBV6-2 or TRBV6-3 combines with J gene TRBJ1-1; 11 bases match TRBD1. This CDR3 contains 18 residues. V lost 5 bases, J lost 4 bases, and 15 bases stayed unmatched. Germline CDR1 reads MNHEY; CDR2 reads SVGEGT. CDR3 nucleotide sequence: TGTGCCAGCAGTCCAACGGACAGGGGGCTAGGGCGTCCCACTGAAGCTTTCTTT. It encodes CASSPTDRGLGRPTEAFF.

A few counts support this clonotype. J is TRBJ1-2 and V is TRBV2; 10 nucleotides match TRBD1. Germline CDR1 SNHLY, CDR2 FYNNEI. V trimming: 6 bases; J trimming: 11 bases; junction bases outside the gene matches: 12. CDR3 length: 14 residues. The CDR3 DNA reads TGTGCCAGCAGGGACAGGGGGGTCCCTCTGAGGTACACCTTC. As protein: CASRDRGVPLRYTF.

The chain recombines TRBV6-1 with TRBJ2-5, with D tentatively TRBD1 (5 bases). In germline, CDR1 is MNHNS, CDR2 SASEGT. V was cut by 10 bases and J by 5 bases, with 17 bases left in between. The CDR3 totals 13 residues. DNA for the CDR3: TGTGCCACCGGAGTGGGGCCGGGCGAGACCCAGTACTTC. Its protein is CATGVGPGETQYF.

The chain recombines TRBV7-8 with TRBJ1-2, with TRBD1 matching over 8 bases. The junction had 20 bases not matched to a gene; V was cut back by 6 bases and J by 8 bases. The CDR3 loop spans 17 amino acids. From germline, CDR1 is SGHVS and CDR2 FQNEAQ. The CDR3 region is CASSPFQIQGALGGYTF. The CDR3 nucleotides read TGTGCCAGCAGTCCGTTTCAAATCCAGGGGGCGTTGGGGGGCTACACCTTC.